Listed below are T cell receptor beta chains from one sample, sequenced in a study of CD8+ T cells in alopecia areata. Generated by immunoSEQ multiplex PCR, the TCRdb table keeps only in-frame clones and is missing some. The sample has roughly 120,000 clones, roughly 66% seen once. The material sequenced was CD4+ T cells sorted from blood. The receptors shown here come from a human donor in good health. CDR3s include the opening cysteine and the closing phenylalanine or tryptophan. The D gene is left open where the match is weak. Size is omitted from some rows. Given values are once, few, many or a class for expanded clones.

. . TRBJ1-1 TRBV30 CACKPRRTEAFF TGTGCCTGTAAACCGAGGAGGACTGAAGCTTTCTTT
. . TRBJ2-6 TRBV27 CASRAGSLGANVLTF TGTGCCAGCAGGGCTGGGTCTTTAGGGGCCAACGTCCTGACTTTC
. . TRBJ2-1 TRBV5-1 CASSTGLTYNEQFF TGCGCCAGCAGCACCGGACTGACCTACAATGAGCAGTTCTTC
. . TRBJ2-3 TRBV10-3 CASLGTPALDTQYF TGTGCCAGCCTAGGGACCCCAGCGCTAGATACGCAGTATTTT
TRBD1 . TRBJ2-3 TRBV6-1 CASRLTGGKDTQYF TGTGCCAGCAGGCTTACAGGGGGCAAGGATACGCAGTATTTT
. . TRBJ2-1 TRBV10-3 CAISAGGGKNEQFF TGTGCCATCAGTGCAGGAGGGGGTAAGAATGAGCAGTTCTTC
. . TRBJ1-4 TRBV4-1 CASSLAGLEKLFF TGCGCCAGCAGCCTCGCCGGCCTAGAAAAACTGTTTTTT
. . TRBJ1-2 TRBV15 CATSRDVVGGYTF TGTGCCACCAGCAGAGATGTGGTCGGGGGCTACACCTTC
TRBD1 . TRBJ1-2 TRBV27 CASSFLGTGSFGYTF TGTGCCAGCAGTTTCCTCGGGACAGGGAGTTTTGGCTACACCTTC
. . TRBJ1-1 TRBV7-9 CASSHKEGDTEAFF TGTGCCAGCAGCCACAAAGAGGGGGACACTGAAGCTTTCTTT
. once TRBJ1-1 TRBV4-1 CASSQEVGKNTEAFF TGCGCCAGCAGCCAAGAAGTCGGCAAGAACACTGAAGCTTTCTTT
. . TRBJ2-5 TRBV5-1 CASSVAETQYF TGCGCCAGCAGCGTGGCAGAGACCCAGTACTTC
. . TRBJ2-3 TRBV30 CAWDAPHRRTDTQYF TGTGCCTGGGATGCCCCCCATAGACGCACAGATACGCAGTATTTT
. . TRBJ2-5 TRBV29-1 CSGGQIQETQYF TGCAGTGGCGGACAGATCCAAGAGACCCAGTACTTC
TRBD1 . TRBJ1-2 TRBV6-1 CASRDRGIANYGYTF TGTGCCAGCCGGGACAGGGGGATAGCTAACTATGGCTACACCTTC
TRBD1 . TRBJ2-2 TRBV9 CASSTSPGTGVGGELFF TGTGCCAGCAGCACTAGCCCCGGGACAGGGGTCGGCGGGGAGCTGTTTTTT
. . TRBJ1-5 TRBV5-1 CASSPGGPSNQPQHF TGCGCCAGCAGCCCGGGCGGCCCCAGCAATCAGCCCCAGCATTTT
. few TRBJ1-3 TRBV9 CASSVENGLRGNTIYF TGTGCCAGCAGCGTAGAAAATGGGCTGCGGGGAAACACCATATATTTT
. . TRBJ1-1 TRBV7-9 CASSSRRDTEAFF TGTGCCAGCAGCTCCCGGCGAGACACTGAAGCTTTCTTT
TRBD1 . TRBJ1-2 TRBV30 CACPPRQGSYGYTF TGTGCCTGTCCCCCGCGACAGGGCTCTTATGGCTACACCTTC
. . TRBJ1-1 TRBV5-1 CASGNHPASSTEAFF TGCGCCAGCGGCAACCATCCGGCGTCGAGCACTGAAGCTTTCTTT
TRBD2 . TRBJ2-1 TRBV23-1 CASTGGLVWHEQFF TGCGCCAGCACCGGAGGACTAGTCTGGCATGAGCAGTTCTTC
. . TRBJ2-5 TRBV14 CASSQEPEEETQYF TGTGCCAGCAGCCAAGAGCCAGAGGAAGAGACCCAGTACTTC
. once TRBJ2-2 TRBV5-4 CASSPARLDANTGELFF TGTGCCAGCAGCCCGGCACGCCTCGACGCGAACACCGGGGAGCTGTTTTTT
. . TRBJ2-5 TRBV29-1 CSVLRGLTKETQYF TGCAGCGTACTACGCGGACTTACGAAAGAGACCCAGTACTTC
. few TRBJ2-3 TRBV7-2 CASSPQGGGFTDTQYF TGTGCCAGCAGCCCCCAGGGCGGGGGCTTCACAGATACGCAGTATTTT